These 14 T cell receptor beta chains share one sample of origin, sequenced in a study of human T cells and chemical hapten exposure. Sample time point: pre-sensitization, week 0. Treatment defined: therapeutic diphenylcyclopropenone sensitization with weekly scalp DPC. TCRdb called the RACE reads again in MiXCR, with one record for every CDR3 protein. The table includes 300,000 to 450,000 distinct CDR3 sequences, approximately 5.1% detected once. This sample comprised whole blood, obtained in connection with sensitization to the hapten diphenylcyclopropenone (DPC). These receptors all stem from a woman in her forties or fifties with alopecia areata. Some clones in this sample may be carry-over from other donors' samples.

This clonotype was seen repeatedly, ten times or more. Here the CDR3 DNA reads TGTGCCAGCAGCTTACAACAGAACACTGAAGCTTTCTTT. The encoded protein is CASSLQQNTEAFF. The chain is built from TRBV7-2 and TRBJ1-1; D is uncertain. The germline CDR1 and CDR2 sequences are SGHTA and FQGNSA. The CDR3 runs to 13 residues. V was pared by 2 bases and J by 1 base, with 5 bases between.

This clonotype was detected many times. The chain recombines TRBV5-6 with TRBJ1-5; D unresolved. Germline values: CDR1 SGHDT, CDR2 YYEEEE. V lost 2 bases and J 0 bases, leaving 15 bases between the germline ends. The CDR3 is 17 residues long. CDR3 loop: CASSLREDYYSNQPQHF. In DNA form, the CDR3 reads TGTGCCAGCAGCTTACGTGAGGACTACTATAGCAATCAGCCCCAGCATTTT.

The genes are TRBV9 and TRBJ2-1, with a weak D call TRBD2 (5 bases). Germline V gives CDR1 SGDLS, CDR2 YYNGEE. The CDR3 is 17 amino acids. Trimming removed 3 bases from V and 2 bases from J, with 18 bases in between. Here the CDR3 reads CASSDPTSGAAYNEQFF. The CDR3 nucleotides are TGTGCCAGCAGCGATCCCACGAGCGGAGCAGCCTACAATGAGCAGTTCTTC.

This clonotype occurred many times. A read error may produce the germline difference seen at one junction end. This chain joins TRBV20-1 and TRBJ2-1; TRBD1 is a possible D gene (6 bases). The CDR3 spans 11 residues. Germline V gene lookup returns CDR1 DFQATT and CDR2 SNEGSKA (reference sequence). The CDR3 loop is CSARGRQAQPF. CDR3 bases: TGCAGTGCTAGGGGTCGACAGGCCCAGCCCTTC.

J is TRBJ1-5 and V is TRBV6-1; perhaps TRBD1 as D (5 bases). The CDR3 is 14 residues long. The V and J ends lost 4 bases and 0 bases respectively, with 7 bases between them. The germline V gene has CDR1 MNHNS and CDR2 SASEGT. The CDR3 nucleotides read TGTGCCAGCAGTGCACAGGTTAGCAATCAGCCCCAGCATTTT. Translating it yields CASSAQVSNQPQHF.

At least ten counts were recorded for this clonotype. J is TRBJ1-1 and V is TRBV7-3; D remains ambiguous. The CDR3 spans 13 residues. V was trimmed by 6 bases and J by 4 bases, leaving 12 bases between them. The germline gives CDR1 SGHTA, CDR2 FQGTGA. In DNA, the CDR3 is TGTGCCAGCAGTAGGGAGTGGGGCACTGAAGCTTTCTTT. Its translation is CASSREWGTEAFF.

This clonotype was seen many times. The chain combines TRBV12-5 with TRBJ2-1, with TRBD2 matching over 7 bases. The V segment lost 6 bases and the J segment 10 bases; nucleotides outside the gene matches: 3. The CDR3 covers 11 residues. Germline V gene data show CDR1 as LGHNT and CDR2 as FRNRAP. In DNA, the CDR3 is TGTGCTAGTGGGGAGCGGGACGAGCAGTTCTTC. This sequence encodes CASGERDEQFF.

This clonotype was counted only a few times. The chain recombines TRBV20-1 with TRBJ2-3, with 7 positions matching TRBD2. This CDR3 has 15 residues. Germline V CDR1 and CDR2: DFQATT, SNEGSKA (reference sequence). V gave up 1 base and J gave up 2 bases; unmatched junction bases: 6. CDR3 DNA sequence: TGCAGTGCTAGAGTCGGTGGGAGGGTCACAGATACGCAGTATTTT. It specifies CSARVGGRVTDTQYF.

The J gene is TRBJ2-7, the V gene TRBV3-1; unclear D gene. The V end lost 4 bases, the J end lost 0 bases, and 13 bases lay between the germline ends. Germline loops: CDR1 LGHDT, CDR2 YNNKEL (reference sequence). The CDR3 loop spans 15 amino acids. Written as DNA, the CDR3 is TGTGCCAGCAGCCCGTCCGGACGGAGCTCCTACGAGCAGTACTTC. Translating it yields CASSPSGRSSYEQYF.

This clonotype was observed a few times. CDR3 sequence (DNA): TGTGCCAGCAGCTTAGAGGTCTTCATGAAGACCCAGTACTTC. Its translation: CASSLEVFMKTQYF. This chain connects TRBV7-8 to TRBJ2-5; D is uncertain. CDR1 is SGHVS and CDR2 is FQNEAQ in the germline V gene. The CDR3 length is 14 residues. V was trimmed by 1 base and J by 6 bases, leaving 12 bases between them.

In its sample, this clonotype was seen a few times. The V gene is TRBV15, the J gene TRBJ1-2, with unresolved D. CDR1 is LNHNV, CDR2 YYDKDF, per germline (reference sequence). The V and J ends lost 4 bases and 4 bases respectively, with 10 bases between them. The CDR3 spans 13 residues. Written as DNA, the CDR3 is TGTGCCACCAGCACAACCAGAAGCTATGGCTACACCTTC. Its translation: CATSTTRSYGYTF.

This clonotype was detected ten times or more. This rearrangement joins TRBV25-1 to TRBJ1-4, with 8 bases fitting TRBD1. CDR1 and CDR2 (germline): MGHDK, SYGVNS. The CDR3 runs to 17 residues. J was trimmed by 8 bases and V by 2 bases; bases with no gene match: 13. This CDR3 is CASSEAGTGLAGEKLFF. DNA of the CDR3: TGTGCCAGCAGTGAAGCAGGGACAGGCCTCGCGGGAGAAAAACTGTTTTTT. The whole variable domain, remainder taken from reference TRBV25-1 and TRBJ1-4, is EADIYQTPRYLVIGTGKKITLECSQTMGHDKMYWYQQDPGMELHLIHYSYGVNSTEKGDLSSESTVSRIRTEHFPLTLESARPSHTSQYLCASSEAGTGLAGEKLFFGSGTQLSVL.

At least ten counts were recorded for this clonotype. The J gene is TRBJ2-7, the V gene TRBV9, with D possibly being TRBD1 (5 bases). The CDR3 is made up of 13 amino acids. The germline V gene encodes CDR1 SGDLS and CDR2 YYNGEE. V lost 4 bases, J lost 2 bases, and 10 bases lay in between. The DNA of the CDR3 is TGTGCCAGCAGCCGCGAACAGGCCTACGAGCAGTACTTC. Translating it yields CASSREQAYEQYF.

This clonotype showed up many times. The chain recombines TRBV28 with TRBJ2-3; 8 bases line up with TRBD2. V trimming: 8 bases; J trimming: 4 bases; junction bases outside the gene matches: 11. Germline V gene sequence: CDR1 MDHEN, CDR2 SYDVKM. CDR3 size: 15 residues. CDR3 protein: CASGRGGVRADTQYF. Written as DNA, the CDR3 is TGTGCCAGCGGCCGGGGGGGAGTTCGCGCAGATACGCAGTATTTT.